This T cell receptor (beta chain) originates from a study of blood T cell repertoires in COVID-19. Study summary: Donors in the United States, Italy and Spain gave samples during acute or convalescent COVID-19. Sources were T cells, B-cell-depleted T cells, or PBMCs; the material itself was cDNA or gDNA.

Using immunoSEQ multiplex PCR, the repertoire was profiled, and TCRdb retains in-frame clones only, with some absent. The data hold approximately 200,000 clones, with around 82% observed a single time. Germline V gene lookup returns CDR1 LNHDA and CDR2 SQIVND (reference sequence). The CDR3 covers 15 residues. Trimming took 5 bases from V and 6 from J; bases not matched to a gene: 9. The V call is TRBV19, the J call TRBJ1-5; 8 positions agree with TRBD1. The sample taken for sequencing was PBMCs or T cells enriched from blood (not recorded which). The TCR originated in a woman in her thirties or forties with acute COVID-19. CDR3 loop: CASSPTGVEGQPQHF. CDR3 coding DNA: TGTGCCAGTAGTCCGACAGGGGTGGAAGGTCAGCCCCAGCATTTT.